These 17 T cell receptor beta chains were sequenced from one sample in a study of CD8 T cells in ankylosing spondylitis. Study-wide findings and caveats: It appeared that ankylosing spondylitis blood was characterized by a TCR beta motif of about 8 highly homologous variants.

TCRdb reprocessed the 5' RACE reads with MiXCR, giving one entry per CDR3 protein. The profile shows some 800,000 distinct CDR3 sequences, 12% of them singletons. These TCRs are of unknown antigen specificity. The sequenced sample consisted of blood, either unsorted or a sorted T cell fraction (not recorded which). The receptors were gathered from a male donor with ankylosing spondylitis.

This clonotype has more than one count but fewer than ten. The chain combines TRBV7-3 with TRBJ2-3, with TRBD1 identical over 8 bases. The germline CDR1 and CDR2 sequences are SGHTA and FQGTGA. J lost 5 bases, V lost 5 bases, and 9 bases had no gene match. The CDR3 spans 15 residues. CDR3 DNA: TGTGCCAGCAGCCCCAGACAGGGGCGGGGAGATACGCAGTATTTT. It specifies CASSPRQGRGDTQYF.

The sample holds a few counts of this clonotype. The chain uses TRBV7-2 and TRBJ1-2; no clear D gene. Germline CDR1 is SGHTA and CDR2 is FQGNSA. Trimming cost V 1 base and J 6 bases, with 12 bases left between them. CDR3 length: 14 residues. The CDR3 nucleotides are TGTGCCAGCAGCTTAGGAGGCACCGTGGATGGCTACACCTTC. Protein product: CASSLGGTVDGYTF.

This clonotype was observed many times. V gene TRBV6-2 or TRBV6-3 combines with J gene TRBJ2-3; 11 positions match TRBD2. This CDR3 is built from 16 residues. Germline V gene sequence: CDR1 MNHEY, CDR2 SVGEGT. V was pared by 2 bases and J by 5 bases, with 6 bases of the junction left unmatched. DNA for the CDR3: TGTGCCAGCAGTTACCAGGGACTAGCGGAAGGAGATACGCAGTATTTT. Its protein product is CASSYQGLAEGDTQYF.

The V call is TRBV28, the J call TRBJ2-1; 7 bases agree with TRBD1. The J segment lost 2 bases and the V segment lost 5 bases, leaving 6 bases of the junction unmatched. CDR1 and CDR2 (germline): MDHEN, SYDVKM. The CDR3 length is 15 residues. CDR3 region: CASSSTGQTYNEQFF. DNA of the CDR3: TGTGCCAGCAGTAGTACGGGACAGACCTACAATGAGCAGTTCTTC.

This chain uses TRBV3-1 with TRBJ1-6; the match to TRBD1 covers 8 bases. The germline gives CDR1 LGHDT, CDR2 YNNKEL (reference sequence). V lost 4 bases, J lost 8 bases, and 7 bases stayed unmatched. The CDR3 sequence is 15 residues long. This chain's CDR3 is CASSLGTGMDSPLHF. The CDR3 bases are TGTGCCAGCAGCCTCGGGACAGGTATGGATTCACCCCTCCACTTT.

J is TRBJ1-5 and V is TRBV18; D remains unclear. The CDR3 length is 15 residues. V gave up 2 bases and J gave up 2 bases, with 10 bases separating them. Per the germline V gene, CDR1 is KGHSH and CDR2 is LQKENI. The CDR3 region has the DNA TGTGCCAGCTCACCAGGGCAGGACGGCAATCAGCCCCAGCATTTT. Translation: CASSPGQDGNQPQHF.

V and J are TRBV12-5 and TRBJ2-3, with 12 bases fitting TRBD2. From germline, CDR1 is LGHNT and CDR2 FRNRAP. With 5 bases clipped from V and 2 bases from J, the junction kept 8 bases outside the gene matches. CDR3 length: 17 amino acids. CDR3 sequence (DNA): TGTGCTAGTGGTACTCTATCTAGCGGGAGGGCCACAGATACGCAGTATTTT. It translates to CASGTLSSGRATDTQYF.

The chain links TRBV6-1 to TRBJ1-1; 7 bases match TRBD1. V lost 6 bases and J lost 5; bases outside the gene matches: 6. CDR3 length: 13 residues. Germline V gives CDR1 MNHNS, CDR2 SASEGT. CDR3 DNA sequence: TGTGCCAGCAGGCTACAGGGGACAACTGAAGCTTTCTTT. Protein product: CASRLQGTTEAFF.

The sample holds a few counts of this clonotype. This rearrangement joins TRBV28 to TRBJ2-7; TRBD1 matches at 8 bases. There are 14 residues in the CDR3. Trimming cost V 8 bases and J 5 bases; bases outside gene matches: 11. From germline, CDR1 is MDHEN and CDR2 SYDVKM. The CDR3 reads CASRLTGAFHEQYF. DNA of the CDR3: TGTGCCAGCCGACTGACAGGGGCTTTCCACGAGCAGTACTTC.

J is TRBJ2-2 and V is TRBV4-2, with no clear D. Germline V gives CDR1 LGHNA, CDR2 YNFKEQ. V was clipped by 3 bases and J by 0 bases, with 8 bases between them. The length of the CDR3 is 15 residues. DNA for the CDR3: TGTGCCAGCAGCCATACTGAAACGAACACCGGGGAGCTGTTTTTT. Its translation is CASSHTETNTGELFF.

This clonotype has a count of ten or more. This chain uses TRBV5-1 with TRBJ1-1, with D perhaps matching TRBD1 (6 bases). Germline V CDR1 and CDR2: SGHRS, YFSETQ. V was pared by 4 bases and J by 5 bases, with 18 bases between. There are 15 residues in the CDR3. The CDR3 coding sequence is TGCGCCAGCAGCCAGAGGACGCAGGGGAGGACTGAAGCTTTCTTT. Protein: CASSQRTQGRTEAFF.

This clonotype occurred a few times. The rearrangement links TRBV7-2 to TRBJ2-3, with a possible D match to TRBD2 (5 bases). In germline, CDR1 is SGHTA, CDR2 FQGNSA. CDR3 length: 14 residues. V dropped 4 bases and J dropped 8 bases, with 16 bases sitting between them. This chain's CDR3 is CASSSLGWAGTQYF. DNA for the CDR3: TGTGCCAGCAGCTCCCTCGGTTGGGCGGGTACGCAGTATTTT.

This clonotype was counted between two and nine times. CDR3 amino acids: CASSVPADVTQYF. As DNA, the CDR3 is TGTGCCAGCAGCGTCCCGGCGGATGTGACCCAGTACTTC. V is TRBV7-2 and J is TRBJ2-5; D uncertain. This CDR3 region has 13 residues. In germline, CDR1 is SGHTA, CDR2 FQGNSA. V lost 5 bases to trimming and J lost 7 bases, with 14 bases between them. Full variable domain (remainder filled in from reference TRBV7-2 and TRBJ2-5): GAGVSQSPSNKVTEKGKDVELRCDPISGHTALYWYRQSLGQGLEFLIYFQGNSAPDKSGLPSDRFSAERTGGSVSTLTIQRTQQEDSAVYLCASSVPADVTQYFGPGTRLLVL.

The chain couples TRBV29-1 to TRBJ2-1; possible D gene TRBD1, 5 bases. Germline values: CDR1 SQVTM, CDR2 ANQGSEA. The germline V and J ends were trimmed by 6 bases and 7 bases, with 16 bases remaining between them. The CDR3 is 13 amino acids. The CDR3 DNA reads TGCAGCGTCAGCAGGGAATTGTTGAATGAGCAGTTCTTC. It is translated as CSVSRELLNEQFF.

This clonotype was observed a handful of times. V usage is TRBV4-2 and J usage is TRBJ2-5; a weak D match, TRBD2 (7 bases). The CDR3 length is 15 residues. Germline lookup yields CDR1 LGHNA and CDR2 YNFKEQ. V was cut by 0 bases and J by 5 bases, with 13 bases left in between. CDR3 residues: CASSQDRGARETQYF. CDR3 sequence (DNA): TGTGCCAGCAGCCAAGATCGGGGGGCCCGGGAGACCCAGTACTTC.

This clonotype was seen more than once but under ten times. DNA for the CDR3: TGTGCCAGCAGCTTTACCGGGACAGCCGCCACCTACGAGCAGTACTTC. Protein sequence: CASSFTGTAATYEQYF. V is TRBV11-2 and J is TRBJ2-7, with 7 bases aligning to TRBD1. Unmatched junction bases numbered 10, after V lost 3 bases and J lost 2 bases. CDR1 is SGHAT, CDR2 FQNNGV, per germline. The CDR3 is made up of 16 amino acids.

The V gene is TRBV28, the J gene TRBJ2-7, with 10 positions matching TRBD1. In germline, CDR1 is MDHEN, CDR2 SYDVKM. V lost 6 bases and J lost 6; bases outside the gene matches: 8. The CDR3 has 14 amino acids. CDR3 region: CASSPPGQGPEQYF. CDR3 nucleotide sequence: TGTGCCAGCAGCCCTCCGGGACAGGGGCCCGAGCAGTACTTC. Full variable domain (outside the CDR3, taken from reference TRBV28 and TRBJ2-7): DVKVTQSSRYLVKRTGEKVFLECVQDMDHENMFWYRQDPGLGLRLIYFSYDVKMKEKGDIPEGYSVSREKKERFSLILESASTNQTSMYLCASSPPGQGPEQYFGPGTRLTVT.